A single sample is the source of the 19 T cell receptor beta chains below, sequenced in a study of response to subunit inactivated influenza vaccine. TCRdb called the RT-PCR reads again in MiXCR, with one record for every CDR3 protein. The table has under 550,000 distinct CDR3 sequences, 6.5% to 8% seen once. This specimen consisted of PBMCs from blood, obtained 23 to 25 months after vaccination. The receptors shown here come from a man aged 45 to 75 who received an inactivated influenza vaccine.

Concerning this clonotype: Because it lacks the conserved phenylalanine or tryptophan at the end, this CDR3 is likely a read error. The rearrangement uses TRBV20-1 and TRBJ1-6; the match to TRBD1 covers 10 bases. V trimming: 4 bases; J trimming: 9 bases; junction bases outside the gene matches: 3. The CDR3 is 13 residues long. Germline CDR1 and CDR2: DFQATT and SNEGSKA (reference sequence). In DNA form, the CDR3 reads TGCAGTGCTACCCGGGACAGGGGTTCACCCCTCCACCTT. Protein sequence: CSATRDRGSPLHL.

This clonotype was recorded many times. The CDR3 nucleotides are TGTGCCAGCAGTGCCCAGGGTGCTGAAAAACTGTTTTTT. It yields the protein CASSAQGAEKLFF. The genes are TRBV27 and TRBJ1-4; possibly TRBD1 for D (5 bases). CDR3 length: 13 residues. Germline V gene data show CDR1 as MNHEY and CDR2 as SMNVEV (reference sequence). Trimming shortened V by 5 bases and J by 7 bases, and 11 bases separated the two germline ends.

This clonotype has ten or more counts. The chain uses TRBV29-1 and TRBJ1-2; D is unclear. Germline loops: CDR1 SQVTM, CDR2 ANQGSEA. The CDR3 has 13 residues. V lost 6 bases and J lost 0, with 11 bases in between. This chain's CDR3 is CSVAQQPNYGYTF. The CDR3 bases are TGCAGCGTCGCTCAGCAGCCTAACTATGGCTACACCTTC.

This clonotype was seen a handful of times. The chain joins TRBV30 to TRBJ1-1, with TRBD1 as a possible D gene (6 bases). The CDR3 contains 12 residues. Germline V lookup: CDR1 GTSNPN, CDR2 SVGIG (reference sequence). Trimming took 5 bases from V and 0 from J, leaving 7 bases between them. This CDR3 reads CAWDRMNTEAFF. The CDR3 DNA follows: TGTGCCTGGGACAGGATGAACACTGAAGCTTTCTTT.

This clonotype was detected only a few times. This chain joins TRBV12-3 or TRBV12-4 and TRBJ2-1; D is perhaps TRBD2 (6 bases). The CDR3 is 16 residues long. The V end lost 4 bases, the J end lost 0 bases, and 13 bases lay between the germline ends. The CDR3 here is CASSSSGAGSYNEQFF. The CDR3 DNA reads as TGTGCCAGCAGTTCGTCCGGAGCGGGCTCCTACAATGAGCAGTTCTTC.

This clonotype was counted between two and nine times. The rearrangement uses TRBV5-1 and TRBJ2-1; 8 bases are shared with TRBD2. CDR1 and CDR2 from the germline V gene are SGHRS and YFSETQ. There are 15 residues in the CDR3. V trimming: 2 bases; J trimming: 4 bases; junction bases outside the gene matches: 5. The CDR3 protein is CASSFVAGLYNEQFF. For the CDR3, the DNA is TGCGCCAGCAGCTTTGTAGCGGGGCTTTACAATGAGCAGTTCTTC.

This clonotype was recorded many times. The chain is built from TRBV29-1 and TRBJ1-1; D is uncertain. Germline CDR1 and CDR2: SQVTM and ANQGSEA. V was pared by 7 bases and J by 7 bases, with 13 bases between. This CDR3 region has 11 residues. In DNA, the CDR3 is TGCAGCGCCTCAGACTGGGGTGAAGCTTTCTTT. This gives the protein CSASDWGEAFF.

This clonotype was picked up a small number of times. The V and J genes are TRBV6-1 and TRBJ2-1, with 10 bases aligning to TRBD2. V trimming: 7 bases; J trimming: 7 bases; junction bases outside the gene matches: 7. Germline V CDR1 and CDR2: MNHNS, SASEGT. CDR3 length equals 14 residues. CDR3 amino acids: CASNPGTSVNEQFF. CDR3 coding DNA: TGTGCCAGCAACCCCGGGACTAGCGTTAATGAGCAGTTCTTC.

The V gene is TRBV7-9, the J gene TRBJ2-1; D may correspond to TRBD1 or TRBD2 (5 bases each). This CDR3 has 15 residues. The ends were cut back, 1 base at V and 6 bases at J, with 13 bases in the middle. CDR1 and CDR2 from the germline V gene are SEHNR and FQNEAQ (reference sequence). CDR3 in DNA: TGTGCCAGCAGCTTAGATCAGGGAGCAGGCAATGAGCAGTTCTTC. This codes for CASSLDQGAGNEQFF.

This chain uses TRBV11-2 with TRBJ2-3; 10 positions agree with TRBD1. In germline, CDR1 is SGHAT, CDR2 FQNNGV. J lost 2 bases, V lost 6 bases, and 8 bases had no gene match. This CDR3 spans 16 amino acids. CDR3 DNA: TGTGCCAGCAGAGAAAGGACAGGGGGGATCACAGATACGCAGTATTTT. This gives the protein CASRERTGGITDTQYF.

This chain joins TRBV11-2 and TRBJ2-2, with D uncertain. Per germline, CDR1 SGHAT and CDR2 FQNNGV. Trimming left V 2 bases short and J 5 bases short, with 6 bases between. The CDR3 loop spans 13 amino acids. CDR3 in DNA: TGTGCCAGCAGCTTATTTCATACCGGGGAGCTGTTTTTT. Translating gives CASSLFHTGELFF.

In its sample, this clonotype was seen a few times. V is TRBV4-3 and J is TRBJ2-6; D gene uncertain. The V end was cut by 2 bases, the J end by 4 bases, with 9 bases between. CDR1 and CDR2 (germline): LGHNA, YSLEER. CDR3 length: 15 amino acids. This CDR3 reads CASSQNLGGANVLTF. CDR3 DNA: TGCGCCAGCAGCCAAAATTTGGGAGGGGCCAACGTCCTGACTTTC.

The sample holds many counts of this clonotype. This rearrangement joins TRBV20-1 to TRBJ2-3; D uncertain. V was clipped by 3 bases and J by 2 bases, with 6 bases between them. This CDR3 has 12 amino acids. Germline CDR1 DFQATT, CDR2 SNEGSKA (reference sequence). Written as DNA, the CDR3 is TGCAGTGCTAGCCAGGCCACAGATACGCAGTATTTT. As protein: CSASQATDTQYF.

This clonotype has at least ten counts. J is TRBJ1-6 and V is TRBV12-3 or TRBV12-4, with D possibly matching TRBD1 (6 bases). Trimming pared 7 bases from V and 9 bases from J, leaving 16 bases between. This CDR3 is built from 14 residues. CDR3 in DNA: TGTGCCAGCACTTTGAGCAGGGGCTCTTCACCCCTCCACTTT. Translating gives CASTLSRGSSPLHF.

This chain links TRBV6-2 or TRBV6-3 with TRBJ2-6; possibly TRBD1 or TRBD2 for D (5 bases each). The CDR3 consists of 15 residues. V lost 2 bases and J 1 base, leaving 6 bases between the germline ends. Per the germline V gene, CDR1 is MNHEY and CDR2 is SVGEGT. Written as DNA, the CDR3 is TGTGCCAGCAGTTACGGGGGTTCTGGGGCCAACGTCCTGACTTTC. This encodes CASSYGGSGANVLTF.

The genes are TRBV28 and TRBJ2-7; possibly TRBD2 for D (7 bases). V was shortened by 6 bases and J by 3 bases, with 18 bases between the two germline ends. CDR1 is MDHEN, CDR2 SYDVKM, per germline. The CDR3 is made up of 15 amino acids. As DNA, the CDR3 is TGTGCCAGCAGGAGGGGGGGACCGGTGAACTACGAGCAGTACTTC. Protein sequence: CASRRGGPVNYEQYF.

This clonotype was counted a few times. The chain carries TRBV9 and TRBJ2-2, with 13 bases lining up with TRBD2. The length of the CDR3 is 16 residues. The V gene end was trimmed by 2 bases and the J gene end by 5 bases; junction bases not matched to a gene: 3. From germline, CDR1 is SGDLS and CDR2 YYNGEE. The CDR3 reads CASSVGTSGDTGELFF. CDR3 bases: TGTGCCAGCAGCGTCGGGACTAGCGGGGATACCGGGGAGCTGTTTTTT.

This clonotype was seen many times. The chain employs TRBV6-1 and TRBJ1-6; D may be TRBD1 (5 bases). The V gene lost 8 bases and the J gene lost 0 bases, with 20 bases spanning the gap. This CDR3 region has 18 residues. Per germline, CDR1 MNHNS and CDR2 SASEGT. The CDR3 region is CASPPGTNLSSYNSPLHF. For the CDR3, the DNA is TGTGCCAGCCCTCCTGGGACGAACTTGAGCTCCTATAATTCACCCCTCCACTTT.

The chain combines TRBV20-1 with TRBJ1-5; D ambiguous. The germline CDR1 and CDR2 sequences are DFQATT and SNEGSKA (reference sequence). This CDR3 spans 12 amino acids. V was shortened by 5 bases and J by 1 base, with 6 bases between the two germline ends. For the CDR3, the DNA is TGCAGTGCTGTGGACAGCAATCAGCCCCAGCATTTT. It is translated as CSAVDSNQPQHF.